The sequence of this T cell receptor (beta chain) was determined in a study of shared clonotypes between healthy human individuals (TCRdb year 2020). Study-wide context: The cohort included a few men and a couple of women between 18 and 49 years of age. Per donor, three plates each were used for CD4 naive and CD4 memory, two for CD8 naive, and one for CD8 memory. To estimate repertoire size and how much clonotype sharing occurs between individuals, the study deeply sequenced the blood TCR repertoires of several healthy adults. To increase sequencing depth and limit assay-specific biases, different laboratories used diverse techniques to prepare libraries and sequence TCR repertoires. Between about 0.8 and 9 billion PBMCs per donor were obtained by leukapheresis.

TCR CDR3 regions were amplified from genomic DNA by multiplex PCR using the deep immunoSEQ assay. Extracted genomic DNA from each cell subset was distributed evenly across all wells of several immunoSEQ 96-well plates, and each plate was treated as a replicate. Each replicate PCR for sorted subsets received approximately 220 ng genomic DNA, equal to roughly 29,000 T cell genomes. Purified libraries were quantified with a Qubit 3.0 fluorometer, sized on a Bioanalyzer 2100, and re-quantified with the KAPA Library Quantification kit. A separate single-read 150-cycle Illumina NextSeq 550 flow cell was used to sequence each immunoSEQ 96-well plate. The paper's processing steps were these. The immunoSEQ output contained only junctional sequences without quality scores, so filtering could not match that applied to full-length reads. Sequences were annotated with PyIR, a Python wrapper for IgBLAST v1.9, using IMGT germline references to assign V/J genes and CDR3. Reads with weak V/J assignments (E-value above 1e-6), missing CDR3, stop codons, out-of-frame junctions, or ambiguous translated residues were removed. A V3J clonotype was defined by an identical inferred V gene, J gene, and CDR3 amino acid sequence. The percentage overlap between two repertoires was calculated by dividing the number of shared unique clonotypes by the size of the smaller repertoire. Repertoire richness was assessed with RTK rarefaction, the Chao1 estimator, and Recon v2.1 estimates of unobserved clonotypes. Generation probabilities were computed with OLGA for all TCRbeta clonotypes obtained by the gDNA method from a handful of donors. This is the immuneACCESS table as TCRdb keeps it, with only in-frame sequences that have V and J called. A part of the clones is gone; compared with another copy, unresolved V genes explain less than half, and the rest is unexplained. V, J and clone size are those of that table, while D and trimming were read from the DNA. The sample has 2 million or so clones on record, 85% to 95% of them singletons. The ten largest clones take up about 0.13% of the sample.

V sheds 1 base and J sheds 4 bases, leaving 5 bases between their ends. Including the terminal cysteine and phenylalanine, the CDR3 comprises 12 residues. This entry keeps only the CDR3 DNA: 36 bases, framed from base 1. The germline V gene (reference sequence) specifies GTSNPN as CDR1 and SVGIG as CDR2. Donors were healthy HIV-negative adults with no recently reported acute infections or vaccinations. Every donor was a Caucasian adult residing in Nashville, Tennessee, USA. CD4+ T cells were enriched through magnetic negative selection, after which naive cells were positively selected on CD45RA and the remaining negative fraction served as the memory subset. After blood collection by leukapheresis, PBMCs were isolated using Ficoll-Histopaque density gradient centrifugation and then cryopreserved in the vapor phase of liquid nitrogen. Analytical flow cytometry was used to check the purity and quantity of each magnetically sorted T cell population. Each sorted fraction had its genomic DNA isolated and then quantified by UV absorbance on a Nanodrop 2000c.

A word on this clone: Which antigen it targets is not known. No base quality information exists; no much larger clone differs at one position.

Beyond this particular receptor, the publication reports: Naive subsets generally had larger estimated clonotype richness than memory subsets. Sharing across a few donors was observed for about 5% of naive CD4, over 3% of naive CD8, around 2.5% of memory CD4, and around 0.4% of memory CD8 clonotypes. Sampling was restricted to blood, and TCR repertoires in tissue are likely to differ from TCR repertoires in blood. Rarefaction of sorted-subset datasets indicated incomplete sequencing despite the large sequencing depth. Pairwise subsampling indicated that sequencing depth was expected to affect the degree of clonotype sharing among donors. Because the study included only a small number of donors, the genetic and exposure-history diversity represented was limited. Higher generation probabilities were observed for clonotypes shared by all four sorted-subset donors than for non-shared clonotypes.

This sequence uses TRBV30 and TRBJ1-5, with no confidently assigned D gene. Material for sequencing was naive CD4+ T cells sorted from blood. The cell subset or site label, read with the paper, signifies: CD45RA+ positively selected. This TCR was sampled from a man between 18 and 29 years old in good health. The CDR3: CAWSGINQPQHF. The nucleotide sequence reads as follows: TGTGCCTGGAGTGGAATAAATCAGCCCCAGCATTTT.